The rows below give T cell receptor beta chains drawn from one sample of a study of T cell changes during pregnancy in multiple sclerosis. The assay was immunoSEQ multiplex PCR, and TCRdb's table has in-frame clones only and misses some. The data show around 30,000 clones, with approximately 86% seen just once and more than 9.5% held by the top ten. The sequences come from CD8+ T cells from peripheral blood mononuclear cells, collected in the first trimester of pregnancy. Receptor source: a female donor with multiple sclerosis, enrolled in a pregnancy study. Both conserved end residues are part of each CDR3. The order of the fields is V gene, clone size, J gene, CDR3 protein. Clone size appears in some rows only: once, few, many, or a class for an expanded clone.

TRBV4-1,-,TRBJ2-7,CASSPLDGSPSEQYF
TRBV7-8,-,TRBJ2-7,CASSLVFGLVHYEQYF
TRBV6-5,-,TRBJ1-1,CASSDRGTEAFF
TRBV5-6,-,TRBJ1-4,CASSYRGWGEKLFF
TRBV15,-,TRBJ1-1,CATSRERDSLSEAFF
TRBV4-3,-,TRBJ1-2,CASSQGEALSGYTF
TRBV6-4,few,TRBJ2-7,CASSLLAGGTYEQYF
TRBV7-9,-,TRBJ2-5,CASSPRRTGTSYQETQYF
TRBV21-1,-,TRBJ1-4,CASRGTGTLGEKLFF
TRBV4-1,-,TRBJ2-1,CASSLRHRDWYNEQFF
TRBV19,-,TRBJ2-7,CASSIYGSSYEQYF
TRBV30,-,TRBJ2-5,CAWGFGPGGQETQYF
TRBV7-9,-,TRBJ2-1,CASSNREYMVF
TRBV9,-,TRBJ2-3,CASSVYGLAETDTQYF
TRBV7-9,few,TRBJ1-2,CASSLGGTNYPRYGYTF
TRBV6-5,once,TRBJ2-7,CASSPTSGSSYEQYF
TRBV6-1,few,TRBJ2-5,CASTTEYQETQYF
TRBV7-6,-,TRBJ1-1,CASSLAANTEAFF
TRBV5-5,few,TRBJ2-7,CASSLTGSEQYF
TRBV7-9,-,TRBJ1-1,CASSSDTEAFF
TRBV19,-,TRBJ1-5,CASSKQGFRSNQPQHF
TRBV13,-,TRBJ2-3,CASSSATSGGPTDTQYF
TRBV6-5,-,TRBJ1-3,CASSSLRTGGDTIYF
TRBV2,-,TRBJ2-7,CASSTALEVGSYEQYF
TRBV30,-,TRBJ2-5,CAWSLARETQYF
TRBV6-1,-,TRBJ1-4,CASSEVTGTNEKLFF
TRBV5-8,-,TRBJ2-3,CASSLASISGGRTDTQYF
TRBV7-6,-,TRBJ2-1,CASSLGGTSGMYNEQFF
TRBV6-5,-,TRBJ1-1,CASSYYTTGDNTEAFF
TRBV27,-,TRBJ2-7,CASSPAGFSYEQYF
TRBV7-2,-,TRBJ1-2,CASSFDPTSEANYGYTF
TRBV28,-,TRBJ1-1,CASSHFSETEAFF
TRBV5-1,-,TRBJ2-1,CASSLALSLALEQFF
TRBV6-1,-,TRBJ1-5,CASSEMMGAYSNQPQHF
TRBV9,-,TRBJ1-1,CASSPTGVVNTEAFF
TRBV4-3,-,TRBJ1-2,CASSQGTGSGFGYTF
TRBV28,few,TRBJ2-7,CASSFPGNEQYF
TRBV19,-,TRBJ2-1,CASSPEGHIQAVAPHSNEQFF
TRBV7-9,-,TRBJ2-7,CASSPGLNEQYF
TRBV7-3,-,TRBJ2-3,CASSSIAGGSDTQYF
TRBV6-4,-,TRBJ2-1,CASSVSPYNEQFF
TRBV5-6,-,TRBJ1-1,CASSLEETEAFF
TRBV7-8,-,TRBJ2-1,CASSLGAGGARNEQFF
TRBV11-3,once,TRBJ2-7,CASSLGGAGIDEQYF
TRBV5-4,-,TRBJ2-7,CASSGGGAFYEQYF
TRBV27,-,TRBJ2-1,CASSYRGPEIYNEQFF
TRBV5-6,-,TRBJ2-4,CASSRLEEAIQYF
TRBV28,-,TRBJ2-3,CASSLQVLDTQYF
TRBV5-4,-,TRBJ1-1,CASSHKPGGNMNTEAFF
TRBV15,-,TRBJ2-3,CATSRDGGEADTQYF
TRBV7-3,-,TRBJ2-6,CASSDKPLQEYRSGANVLTF
TRBV6-6,-,TRBJ2-7,CASSYSDRDDEQYF
TRBV5-1,once,TRBJ1-1,CASSSGYEAFF
TRBV6-1,once,TRBJ2-1,CASSDSDSNEQFF
TRBV5-1,-,TRBJ2-1,CASSFEGLAVYNEQFF